Following are 22 T cell receptor beta chains from one sample sequenced in a study of graft-versus-host responses after intestinal transplantation. TCRdb's copy holds only in-frame clones and misses some; the assay was immunoSEQ multiplex PCR. The sample consists of 800 to 1,100 clones, approximately 87% of them appearing once. From the graft tissue, intraepithelial and lamina propria lymphocytes were released through processing. Sequenced material: ileum tissue, taken 109 to 110 days after intestinal transplant. These receptors came from a human patient who received an intestinal transplant, so some T cells may come from the graft donor.

This clone was found once. V and J are TRBV10-3 and TRBJ2-7, with D maybe TRBD2 (5 bases). Germline V CDR1 and CDR2: ENHRY, SYGVKD. Trimming took 5 bases from V and 2 from J, leaving 19 bases between them. There are 16 residues in the CDR3. This chain's CDR3 is CAISKHLSERAYEQYF. DNA for the CDR3: TGTGCCATCAGTAAGCACCTTAGCGAGAGGGCCTACGAGCAGTACTTC.

The chain recombines TRBV11-2 with TRBJ2-7; 9 nucleotides agree with TRBD1. This CDR3 contains 17 residues. V lost 5 bases to trimming and J lost 7 bases; unmatched junction nucleotides: 18. Looked up from germline, CDR1 is SGHAT and CDR2 is FQNNGV. The CDR3 spells CASSPKTEGQGYREQYF. Here the CDR3 DNA reads TGTGCCAGCAGCCCAAAAACCGAGGGACAGGGTTATAGGGAGCAGTACTTC.

V usage is TRBV19 and J usage is TRBJ2-3, with D perhaps being TRBD1 or TRBD2 (5 bases each). Germline values: CDR1 LNHDA, CDR2 SQIVND (reference sequence). CDR3 length: 14 amino acids. Trimming cost V 5 bases and J 2 bases, with 11 bases left between them. CDR3 amino acids: CASSLGVNTDTQYF. In nucleotides, the CDR3 is TGTGCCAGTAGTTTGGGGGTAAACACAGATACGCAGTATTTT.

This clone was recorded once. DNA of the CDR3: TGTGCCAGCAGTCGACAGGGCTACTCTTATGGCTACACCTTC. It codes for CASSRQGYSYGYTF. This chain links TRBV27 with TRBJ1-2; 7 positions agree with TRBD1. Unmatched junction bases numbered 8, after V lost 5 bases and J lost 5 bases. The CDR3 is 14 amino acids. The germline gives CDR1 MNHEY, CDR2 SMNVEV (reference sequence).

The chain carries TRBV2 and TRBJ1-3; D not resolved. CDR3 size: 14 residues. The V end was cut by 10 bases, the J end by 0 bases, with 13 bases between. Per germline, CDR1 SNHLY and CDR2 FYNNEI. Here the CDR3 DNA reads TGTGCCACCGTAAGGTCCGACTCTGGAAACACCATATATTTT. Protein product: CATVRSDSGNTIYF.

The genes are TRBV5-8 and TRBJ2-1; no firm D call. Germline V gene sequence: CDR1 SGHTS, CDR2 YDEGEE. Trimming took 1 base from V and 7 from J, leaving 12 bases between them. The length of the CDR3 is 14 residues. The CDR3 nucleotides are TGTGCCAGCAGCTTGCTAGGAATGGGGAATGAGCAGTTCTTC. Translating it yields CASSLLGMGNEQFF.

This rearrangement joins TRBV2 to TRBJ1-3; D is perhaps TRBD1 (6 bases). Between the trimmed V and J ends, which lost 6 bases and 6 bases, there was a span of 15 bases. This CDR3 has 14 amino acids. The germline CDR1 and CDR2 sequences are SNHLY and FYNNEI. The CDR3 sequence is CASSRTDTLNTIYF. In DNA, the CDR3 is TGTGCCAGCAGCCGGACAGATACTTTAAACACCATATATTTT.

The chain combines TRBV28 with TRBJ2-5; TRBD1 is a possible D gene (6 bases). Trimming shortened V by 6 bases and J by 5 bases, and 16 bases separated the two germline ends. The CDR3 is 14 residues long. CDR1 and CDR2 (germline): MDHEN, SYDVKM. CDR3 in amino acids: CASSQFDRRETQYF. The CDR3, as DNA: TGTGCCAGCAGCCAATTCGACAGGCGCGAGACCCAGTACTTC.

The chain has TRBV15 and TRBJ2-1; 7 bases map to TRBD1. CDR3 length equals 15 residues. CDR1 is LNHNV, CDR2 YYDKDF, per germline (reference sequence). V gave up 0 bases and J gave up 5 bases; unmatched junction bases: 4. CDR3 DNA: TGTGCCACCAGCAGAGATTGGCAGGGGGACAATGAGCAGTTCTTC. Translated, it gives CATSRDWQGDNEQFF.

This CDR3 reads CASSPPGAANYGYTF. In nucleotides, the CDR3 is TGTGCCAGCAGCCCGCCGGGGGCAGCTAACTATGGCTACACCTTC. The V call is TRBV7-9, the J call TRBJ1-2; a possible D gene is TRBD1 (6 bases). V was cut by 5 bases and J by 0 bases, with 13 bases left in between. This CDR3 contains 15 residues. Germline lookup yields CDR1 SEHNR and CDR2 FQNEAQ (reference sequence).

This clone was recorded a few times. The chain uses TRBV5-1 and TRBJ2-1; the D gene is possibly TRBD1 (6 bases). CDR1 and CDR2 (germline): SGHRS, YFSETQ. Trimming left V 0 bases short and J 11 bases short, with 12 bases between. The CDR3 loop spans 13 amino acids. The DNA of the CDR3 is TGCGCCAGCAGCTTGGCCGGGACACGCCAGCAGTTCTTC. This sequence encodes CASSLAGTRQQFF.

V and J are TRBV6-5 and TRBJ1-5; the D is unclear. Germline assignment: CDR1 MNHEY and CDR2 SVGAGI. The CDR3 has 13 residues. V gave up 0 bases and J gave up 6 bases, with 6 bases separating them. Here the CDR3 reads CASSYSWGQPQHF. The CDR3 region has the DNA TGTGCCAGCAGTTACTCTTGGGGTCAGCCCCAGCATTTT.

V gene TRBV5-6 combines with J gene TRBJ2-1, with TRBD2 matching 13 bases. V was pared by 4 bases and J by 10 bases, with 11 bases of the junction left unmatched. The germline V gene has CDR1 SGHDT and CDR2 YYEEEE. The CDR3 contains 16 residues. The CDR3 DNA sequence: TGTGCCAGCAGCGCCGGGACTAGCGGGGTCTATGGGGAGCAGTTCTTC. Translation gives CASSAGTSGVYGEQFF.

This chain connects TRBV10-3 to TRBJ1-6; 10 nucleotides match TRBD1. This CDR3 is 15 amino acids long. J gave up 7 bases and V 2 bases, and 2 bases lay outside the gene matches. CDR1 ENHRY and CDR2 SYGVKD come from the germline V gene. The CDR3 loop is CAISEPGQGNSPLHF. In DNA form, the CDR3 reads TGTGCCATCAGTGAGCCGGGACAGGGGAATTCACCCCTCCACTTT.

V and J are TRBV2 and TRBJ1-4; 9 nucleotides match TRBD1. Trimming removed 5 bases from V and 7 bases from J; junction bases left unmatched: 8. This CDR3 comprises 15 residues. Looked up from germline, CDR1 is SNHLY and CDR2 is FYNNEI. CDR3 amino acids: CASSLFTGGFEKLFF. The CDR3 DNA sequence: TGTGCCAGCAGTCTCTTTACAGGGGGCTTTGAAAAACTGTTTTTT.

This chain uses TRBV29-1 with TRBJ1-4; D possibly corresponds to TRBD1 (5 bases). Germline CDR1 and CDR2: SQVTM and ANQGSEA. This CDR3 contains 15 residues. The germline V and J ends were trimmed by 3 bases and 10 bases, with 21 bases remaining between them. CDR3 in amino acids: CSVERGDGGSGKLFF. In DNA form, the CDR3 reads TGCAGCGTTGAGAGAGGGGACGGCGGGAGTGGAAAACTGTTTTTT.

This clone occurred a few times. The chain uses TRBV19 and TRBJ2-1, with unresolved D. Germline lookup yields CDR1 LNHDA and CDR2 SQIVND (reference sequence). The V and J ends lost 5 bases and 4 bases respectively, with 12 bases between them. This CDR3 has 14 residues. The CDR3 sequence is CASSPLGSYNEQFF. DNA for the CDR3: TGTGCCAGTAGTCCTTTAGGCTCGTACAATGAGCAGTTCTTC.

J is TRBJ2-1 and V is TRBV28, with a tentative D call TRBD1 (6 bases). This CDR3 contains 14 residues. V was pared by 7 bases and J by 2 bases, with 12 bases between. Germline V gene data show CDR1 as MDHEN and CDR2 as SYDVKM. This chain's CDR3 is CASTFRTAYNEQFF. The DNA of the CDR3 is TGTGCCAGCACCTTCAGGACAGCCTACAATGAGCAGTTCTTC.

For this clone: Other DNA sequences of this sample code for an identical CDR3. The chain uses TRBV7-3 and TRBJ2-7; the D gene is possibly TRBD2 (6 bases). The germline V gene has CDR1 SGHTA and CDR2 FQGTGA. Trimming left V 0 bases short and J 0 bases short, with 6 bases between. The CDR3 is made up of 14 amino acids. The CDR3: CASSLTSGSYEQYF. The CDR3 DNA is TGTGCCAGCAGCTTAACTAGCGGCTCCTACGAGCAGTACTTC.

The genes are TRBV7-9 and TRBJ1-1, with D tentatively TRBD1 (5 bases). CDR1 and CDR2 (germline): SEHNR, FQNEAQ (reference sequence). The CDR3 runs 11 residues. V lost 8 bases to trimming and J lost 1 base, with 5 bases between them. CDR3 amino acids: CASQGNTEAFF. The CDR3 nucleotides are TGTGCCAGCCAGGGGAACACTGAAGCTTTCTTT. Based on the CDR3 plus reference TRBV7-9 and TRBJ1-1, the full variable domain is DTGVSQNPRHKITKRGQNVTFRCDPISEHNRLYWYRQTLGQGPEFLTYFQNEAQLEKSRLLSDRFSAERPKGSFSTLEIQRTEQGDSAMYLCASQGNTEAFFGQGTRLTVV.

This chain links TRBV7-6 with TRBJ2-2, with 12 bases aligning to TRBD2. The germline V gene has CDR1 SGHVS and CDR2 FNYEAQ. Trimming cost V 1 base and J 4 bases; bases outside gene matches: 4. This CDR3 is 17 amino acids long. The CDR3 protein is CASSLELAGGGTGELFF. The CDR3 DNA sequence: TGTGCCAGCAGCTTAGAGCTAGCGGGAGGGGGCACCGGGGAGCTGTTTTTT.

This clone was detected only once. The J gene is TRBJ1-2, the V gene TRBV9; D is undetermined. CDR1 is SGDLS, CDR2 YYNGEE, per germline. This CDR3 spans 16 amino acids. V was pared by 7 bases and J by 2 bases, with 21 bases between. The DNA for the CDR3 is TGTGCCAGCGCGTTGTCGTACTCAAGAAAGAACTATGGCTACACCTTC. Its protein product is CASALSYSRKNYGYTF.